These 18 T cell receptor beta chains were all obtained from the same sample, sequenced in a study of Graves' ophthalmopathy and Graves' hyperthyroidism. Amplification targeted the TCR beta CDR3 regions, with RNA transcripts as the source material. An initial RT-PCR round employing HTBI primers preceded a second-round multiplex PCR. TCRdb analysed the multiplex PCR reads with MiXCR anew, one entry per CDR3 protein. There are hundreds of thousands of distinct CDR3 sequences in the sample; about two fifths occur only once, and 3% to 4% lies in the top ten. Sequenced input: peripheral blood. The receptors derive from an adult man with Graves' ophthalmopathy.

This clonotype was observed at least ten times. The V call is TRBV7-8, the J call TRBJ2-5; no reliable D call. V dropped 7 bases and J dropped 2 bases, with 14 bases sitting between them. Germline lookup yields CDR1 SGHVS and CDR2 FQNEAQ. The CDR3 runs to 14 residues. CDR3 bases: TGTGCCAGCACCCTATTGACGCATCAAGAGACCCAGTACTTC. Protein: CASTLLTHQETQYF.

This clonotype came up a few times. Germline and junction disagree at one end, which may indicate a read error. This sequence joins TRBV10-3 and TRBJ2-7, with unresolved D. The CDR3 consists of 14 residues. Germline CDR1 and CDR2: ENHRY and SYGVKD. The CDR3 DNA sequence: TGTGCCAGCAGTGACCTCCCAATAAAGGAAGAGCAGTACTTC. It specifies CASSDLPIKEEQYF.

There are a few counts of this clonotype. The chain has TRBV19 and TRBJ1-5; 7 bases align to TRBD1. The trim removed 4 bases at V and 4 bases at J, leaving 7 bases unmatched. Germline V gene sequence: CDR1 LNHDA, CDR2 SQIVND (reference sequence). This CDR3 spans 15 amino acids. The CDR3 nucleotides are TGTGCCAGTAGTAACCCGGGACAGATAAATCAGCCCCAGCATTTT. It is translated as CASSNPGQINQPQHF.

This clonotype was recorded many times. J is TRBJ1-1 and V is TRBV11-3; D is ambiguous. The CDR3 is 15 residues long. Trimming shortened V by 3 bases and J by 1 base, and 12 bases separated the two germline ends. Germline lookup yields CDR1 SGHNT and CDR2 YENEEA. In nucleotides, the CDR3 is TGTGCCAGCAGCTTGGGCGGGCTCCAGAACACTGAAGCTTTCTTT. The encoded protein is CASSLGGLQNTEAFF.

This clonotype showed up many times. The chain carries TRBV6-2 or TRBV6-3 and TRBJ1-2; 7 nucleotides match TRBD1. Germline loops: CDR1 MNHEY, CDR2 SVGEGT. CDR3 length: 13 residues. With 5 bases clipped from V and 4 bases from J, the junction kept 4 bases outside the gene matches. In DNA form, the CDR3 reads TGTGCCAGCAGTGGGGGACAGACCTATGGCTACACCTTC. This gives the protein CASSGGQTYGYTF.

In DNA form, the CDR3 reads TGTGCCAGCAGTTTTAAGGGGGAGAACACTGAAGCTTTCTTT. It codes for CASSFKGENTEAFF. The chain links TRBV12-3 or TRBV12-4 to TRBJ1-1; TRBD1 is a possible D gene (6 bases). This CDR3 has 14 amino acids. Between the trimmed V and J ends, which lost 3 bases and 1 base, there was a span of 9 bases.

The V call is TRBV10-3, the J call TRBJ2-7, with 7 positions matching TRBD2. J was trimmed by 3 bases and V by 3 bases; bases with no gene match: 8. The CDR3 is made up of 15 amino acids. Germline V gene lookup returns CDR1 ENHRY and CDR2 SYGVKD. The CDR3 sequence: CAISDASGTNYEQYF. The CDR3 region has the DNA TGTGCCATCAGTGATGCTAGCGGAACCAACTACGAGCAGTACTTC.

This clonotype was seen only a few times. The CDR3 DNA sequence: TGCGCCAGCAGCTCCGGGACAGGGGTCTTGGAGACCCAGTACTTC. The encoded protein is CASSSGTGVLETQYF. This chain connects TRBV5-1 to TRBJ2-5; 10 nucleotides agree with TRBD1. CDR3 length equals 15 residues. The germline CDR1 and CDR2 sequences are SGHRS and YFSETQ. The J segment lost 5 bases and the V segment lost 3 bases, leaving 7 bases of the junction unmatched.

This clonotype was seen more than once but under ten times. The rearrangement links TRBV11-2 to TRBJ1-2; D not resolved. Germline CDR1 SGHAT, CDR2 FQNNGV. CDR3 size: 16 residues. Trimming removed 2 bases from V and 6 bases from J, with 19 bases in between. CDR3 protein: CASSLSPEGRLHGYTF. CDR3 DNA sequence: TGTGCCAGCAGCTTATCCCCGGAGGGTAGGTTACATGGCTACACCTTC.

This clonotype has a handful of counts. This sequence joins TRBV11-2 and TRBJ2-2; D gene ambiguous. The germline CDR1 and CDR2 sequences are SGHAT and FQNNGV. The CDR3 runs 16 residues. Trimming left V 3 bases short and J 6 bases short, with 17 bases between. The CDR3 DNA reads TGTGCCAGCAGCTTGGGCGAGGTCGTAATTCCCGGGGAGCTGTTTTTT. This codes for CASSLGEVVIPGELFF.

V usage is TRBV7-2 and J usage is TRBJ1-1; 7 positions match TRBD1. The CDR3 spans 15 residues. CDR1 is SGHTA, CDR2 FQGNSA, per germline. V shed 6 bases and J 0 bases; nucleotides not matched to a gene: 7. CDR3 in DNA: TGTGCCAGCAGGGAAAGGACAGGACTGAACACTGAAGCTTTCTTT. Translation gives CASRERTGLNTEAFF.

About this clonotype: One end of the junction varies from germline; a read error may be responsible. Here the CDR3 reads CASSLALGLAEETQYF. The CDR3 DNA follows: TGTGCCAGCAGTTTAGCCTTGGGGCTAGCGGAAGAGACCCAGTACTTC. The chain combines TRBV10-3 with TRBJ2-5, with 7 bases aligning to TRBD2. The CDR3 has 16 amino acids. In germline, CDR1 is ENHRY, CDR2 SYGVKD.

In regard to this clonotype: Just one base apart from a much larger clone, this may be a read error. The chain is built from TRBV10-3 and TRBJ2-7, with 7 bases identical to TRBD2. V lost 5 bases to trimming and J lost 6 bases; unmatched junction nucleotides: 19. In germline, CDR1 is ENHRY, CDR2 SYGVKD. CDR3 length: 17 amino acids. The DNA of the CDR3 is TGTGCCATCAGTTACGAGGGTGCTGGCGGGAGCGATCGCGAGCAGTACTTC. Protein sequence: CAISYEGAGGSDREQYF.

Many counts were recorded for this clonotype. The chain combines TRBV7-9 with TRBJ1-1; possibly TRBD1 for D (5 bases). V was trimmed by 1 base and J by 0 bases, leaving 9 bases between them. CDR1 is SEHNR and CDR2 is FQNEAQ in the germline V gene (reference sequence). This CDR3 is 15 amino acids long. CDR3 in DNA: TGTGCCAGCAGCTTAGGGGACGGCCTGAACACTGAAGCTTTCTTT. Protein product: CASSLGDGLNTEAFF.

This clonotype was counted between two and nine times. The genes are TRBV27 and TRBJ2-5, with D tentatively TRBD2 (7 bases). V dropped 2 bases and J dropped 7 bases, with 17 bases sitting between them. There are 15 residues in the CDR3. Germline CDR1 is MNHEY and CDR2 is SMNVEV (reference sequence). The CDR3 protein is CASSLTGRGEGTQYF. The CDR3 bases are TGTGCCAGCAGTTTAACGGGGAGGGGGGAAGGGACCCAGTACTTC.

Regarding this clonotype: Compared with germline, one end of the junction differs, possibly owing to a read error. CDR3 protein: CASSEPEGGYGYTF. CDR3 nucleotide sequence: TGTGCCAGCAGTGAACCAGAGGGAGGCTATGGCTACACCTTC. V is TRBV10-3 and J is TRBJ1-2; D is unclear. CDR3 length equals 14 residues. Germline lookup yields CDR1 ENHRY and CDR2 SYGVKD.

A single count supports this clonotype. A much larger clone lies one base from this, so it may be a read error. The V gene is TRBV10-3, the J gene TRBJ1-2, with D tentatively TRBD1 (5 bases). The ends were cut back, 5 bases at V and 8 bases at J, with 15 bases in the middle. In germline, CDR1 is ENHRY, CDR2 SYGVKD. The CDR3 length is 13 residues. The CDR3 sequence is CAISLGTRRGYTF. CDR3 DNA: TGTGCCATCAGTCTCGGGACCCGGCGCGGCTACACCTTC.

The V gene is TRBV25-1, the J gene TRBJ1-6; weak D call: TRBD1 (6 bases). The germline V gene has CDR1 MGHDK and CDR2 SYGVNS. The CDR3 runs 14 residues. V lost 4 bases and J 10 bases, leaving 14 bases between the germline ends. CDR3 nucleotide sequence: TGTGCCAGCAGTGTAACGGGGGGGGGCTCACCCCTCCACTTT. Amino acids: CASSVTGGGSPLHF.